Listed below are T cell receptor beta chains from one sample, sequenced in a study of tumor-infiltrating lymphocytes in primary liver carcinoma. TCRdb analysed the multiplex PCR reads with MiXCR anew, one entry per CDR3 protein. The sample records 90,000 to 140,000 distinct CDR3 sequences, around 84% being singletons. Sequenced: liver tumor tissue from sampling region 3. These receptors were taken from a man aged 35 to 55 with primary liver carcinoma and hepatitis B virus infection. Both conserved end residues are part of each CDR3. D genes are given only for firm matches. Size tells how often a clone was seen (once, few, many) or the class of an expanded clone, and some rows leave it out.

cdr3_nt: TGCAGCGTTGGTAGCTACGAACAGTGCTTC
cdr3_aa: CSVGSYEQCF
v_call: TRBV29-1
j_call: TRBJ2-7
d_call: -
clone_size: -

cdr3_nt: TGTGCCAGCAGTGAGGTCCCCACTAGCTTACCCGGGAAGCTGTTATTT
cdr3_aa: CASSEVPTSLPGKLLF
v_call: TRBV6-1
j_call: TRBJ2-2
d_call: -
clone_size: -

cdr3_nt: TGTGCCAGCAGTGTATCGACTAGGGGATCCTACGAGCAGTACTTC
cdr3_aa: CASSVSTRGSYEQYF
v_call: TRBV6-1
j_call: TRBJ2-7
d_call: -
clone_size: -

cdr3_nt: TGTGCCAGCAACCAAGGGTTGTCTAGCTGGAGATCTAGGAATGAGCAGTTCTTC
cdr3_aa: CASNQGLSSWRSRNEQFF
v_call: TRBV14
j_call: TRBJ2-1
d_call: -
clone_size: -

cdr3_nt: TGCGCCAACACCGTAGGGGGAGAATACAATGAGCAGTTCTTC
cdr3_aa: CANTVGGEYNEQFF
v_call: TRBV5-1
j_call: TRBJ2-1
d_call: -
clone_size: once

cdr3_nt: TGTGCCAGCAGCAGGGATTTAGGAGTGACCCAGTACTTC
cdr3_aa: CASSRDLGVTQYF
v_call: TRBV6-1
j_call: TRBJ2-5
d_call: -
clone_size: -

cdr3_nt: TGTTTCAGTAGCTTAGGCCTGAACACTGAAGCTTTCTTT
cdr3_aa: CFSSLGLNTEAFF
v_call: TRBV11-2
j_call: TRBJ1-1
d_call: -
clone_size: -

cdr3_nt: TGTGCCAGCAGCTTGGCTGTTCGACTAGCGGGAAGTAATGAGCAGTTCTTC
cdr3_aa: CASSLAVRLAGSNEQFF
v_call: TRBV5-6
j_call: TRBJ2-1
d_call: TRBD2
clone_size: many

cdr3_nt: TGCAGCGTTGGAAGCAATCAGTCCCACCGTTTT
cdr3_aa: CSVGSNQSHRF
v_call: TRBV29-1
j_call: TRBJ1-5
d_call: -
clone_size: -

cdr3_nt: TGTGTCAGCAGTTTATCGAGGACTAGCGGGAGGGCCCTGTACGAGCAGTACTTC
cdr3_aa: CVSSLSRTSGRALYEQYF
v_call: TRBV6-2/TRBV6-3
j_call: TRBJ2-7
d_call: TRBD2
clone_size: -